A selection of T cell receptor beta chains follows, all from one sample in a study of Ad26.COV2.S vaccination and SARS-CoV-2 variants. The method was immunoSEQ multiplex PCR; TCRdb's version includes in-frame clones alone and lacks a portion of them. The data contain around 380,000 clones, less than 90% of them singletons. The material was peripheral blood, obtained in a trial of Ad26.COV2.S vaccine versus placebo. These receptors were collected from a person aged 18-60 years who received the Ad26.COV2.S COVID-19 vaccine or a placebo. Both conserved end residues are part of each CDR3. The order of the fields is V gene, J gene, clone size, D gene, CDR3 protein, CDR3 DNA. A D gene is named only where the DNA matches it firmly. Where a row states a size, it is once, few, many or the class of an expanded clone; other rows omit it.

v_call: TRBV6-5
j_call: TRBJ2-3
clone_size: .
d_call: TRBD2
cdr3_aa: CASSRSRSREGTQYF
cdr3_nt: TGTGCCAGCAGTAGGTCCCGATCCAGGGAGGGGACGCAGTATTTT

v_call: TRBV19
j_call: TRBJ1-5
clone_size: .
d_call: .
cdr3_aa: CASSGRRVYQPQHF
cdr3_nt: TGTGCCAGTAGTGGAAGGAGGGTATACCAGCCCCAGCATTTT

v_call: TRBV6-5
j_call: TRBJ2-7
clone_size: .
d_call: TRBD1
cdr3_aa: CASSYGTGVSYEQYF
cdr3_nt: TGTGCCAGCAGTTACGGGACAGGGGTTTCCTACGAGCAGTACTTC

v_call: TRBV27
j_call: TRBJ1-5
clone_size: .
d_call: .
cdr3_aa: CASRGTMGNQPQHF
cdr3_nt: TGTGCCAGCAGGGGGACAATGGGCAATCAGCCCCAGCATTTT

v_call: TRBV6-5
j_call: TRBJ1-2
clone_size: few
d_call: .
cdr3_aa: CASRADLRGYTF
cdr3_nt: TGTGCCAGCAGGGCAGACCTGCGGGGCTACACCTTC

v_call: TRBV7-9
j_call: TRBJ1-1
clone_size: few
d_call: .
cdr3_aa: CASSPGTLGWIGGSTEAFF
cdr3_nt: TGTGCCAGCAGCCCGGGAACGTTGGGGTGGATTGGAGGAAGCACTGAAGCTTTCTTT

v_call: TRBV11-3
j_call: TRBJ2-1
clone_size: .
d_call: .
cdr3_aa: CASSLTGSGLNEQFF
cdr3_nt: TGTGCCAGCAGCTTAACGGGGTCAGGGTTGAATGAGCAGTTCTTC

v_call: TRBV11-3
j_call: TRBJ2-2
clone_size: .
d_call: TRBD1
cdr3_aa: CASSPQGSVATGELFF
cdr3_nt: TGTGCCAGCAGCCCACAGGGGTCGGTGGCCACCGGGGAGCTGTTTTTT

v_call: TRBV5-1
j_call: TRBJ1-6
clone_size: .
d_call: TRBD1
cdr3_aa: CASSLDGQGDSPLHF
cdr3_nt: TGCGCCAGCAGCTTGGATGGGCAGGGGGACTCACCCCTCCACTTT

v_call: TRBV4-1
j_call: TRBJ1-3
clone_size: .
d_call: .
cdr3_aa: CASSPGRGNTIYF
cdr3_nt: TGCGCCAGCAGCCCGGGACGTGGAAACACCATATATTTT

v_call: TRBV11-2
j_call: TRBJ2-4
clone_size: .
d_call: TRBD1
cdr3_aa: CASSKGDSLLDIQYF
cdr3_nt: TGTGCCAGCAGCAAGGGGGACAGCCTCTTGGACATTCAGTACTTC

v_call: TRBV6-2/TRBV6-3
j_call: TRBJ1-2
clone_size: .
d_call: .
cdr3_aa: CASSYSNINYGYTF
cdr3_nt: TGTGCCAGCAGTTACTCGAACATAAACTATGGCTACACCTTC

v_call: TRBV10-2
j_call: TRBJ1-2
clone_size: .
d_call: .
cdr3_aa: CASSRDGYGYTF
cdr3_nt: TGCGCCAGCAGTAGGGACGGCTATGGCTACACCTTC

v_call: TRBV10-3
j_call: TRBJ2-3
clone_size: .
d_call: TRBD1
cdr3_aa: CAGADRAADTQYF
cdr3_nt: TGTGCCGGTGCGGACAGGGCGGCAGATACGCAGTATTTT

v_call: TRBV11-2
j_call: TRBJ1-4
clone_size: .
d_call: .
cdr3_aa: CASSPTGGKLFF
cdr3_nt: TGTGCCAGCAGTCCCACCGGGGGAAAACTGTTTTTT

v_call: TRBV24-1
j_call: TRBJ1-5
clone_size: .
d_call: .
cdr3_aa: CATSDLPAGLSNQPQHF
cdr3_nt: TGTGCCACCAGTGATTTGCCGGCGGGGTTGAGCAATCAGCCCCAGCATTTT

v_call: TRBV7-9
j_call: TRBJ2-7
clone_size: .
d_call: TRBD1
cdr3_aa: CASSSRDSSYEQYF
cdr3_nt: TGTGCCAGCAGCTCTCGGGACAGTTCCTACGAGCAGTACTTC

v_call: TRBV24-1
j_call: TRBJ2-1
clone_size: .
d_call: .
cdr3_aa: CATSDGDLPNNEQFF
cdr3_nt: TGTGCCACCAGTGATGGGGACCTACCCAACAATGAGCAGTTCTTC

v_call: TRBV6-2/TRBV6-3
j_call: TRBJ2-1
clone_size: .
d_call: .
cdr3_aa: CASSPGPPKFF
cdr3_nt: TGTGCCAGCAGTCCGGGACCCCCGAAGTTCTTC

v_call: TRBV2
j_call: TRBJ2-7
clone_size: .
d_call: .
cdr3_aa: CASSEIAGRITYEQYF
cdr3_nt: TGTGCCAGCAGTGAAATAGCCGGGAGAATAACCTACGAGCAGTACTTC

v_call: TRBV7-2
j_call: TRBJ2-2
clone_size: .
d_call: .
cdr3_aa: CASSLAGSTGELFF
cdr3_nt: TGTGCCAGCAGCTTAGCGGGGAGCACCGGGGAGCTGTTTTTT

v_call: TRBV6-1
j_call: TRBJ1-5
clone_size: .
d_call: .
cdr3_aa: CASSELTAWSNQPQHF
cdr3_nt: TGTGCCAGCAGTGAACTGACGGCTTGGAGTAATCAGCCCCAGCATTTT

v_call: TRBV11-2
j_call: TRBJ2-1
clone_size: .
d_call: .
cdr3_aa: CASSVGPNEQFF
cdr3_nt: TGTGCCAGCAGCGTCGGACCGAATGAGCAGTTCTTC

v_call: TRBV5-8
j_call: TRBJ2-7
clone_size: .
d_call: TRBD2
cdr3_aa: CASSLRGLASREQYF
cdr3_nt: TGTGCCAGCAGCTTGAGGGGACTAGCGTCACGGGAGCAGTACTTC

v_call: TRBV2
j_call: TRBJ1-1
clone_size: once
d_call: TRBD1
cdr3_aa: CASRGQIMNTEAFF
cdr3_nt: TGTGCCAGCAGGGGACAGATCATGAACACTGAAGCTTTCTTT

v_call: TRBV14
j_call: TRBJ2-3
clone_size: .
d_call: .
cdr3_aa: CASSQIDTQYF
cdr3_nt: TGTGCCAGCAGCCAAATAGATACGCAGTATTTT

v_call: TRBV6-5
j_call: TRBJ2-7
clone_size: .
d_call: TRBD1
cdr3_aa: CASRDRTGWRYEQYF
cdr3_nt: TGTGCCAGCAGGGACCGGACAGGGTGGCGCTACGAGCAGTACTTC

v_call: TRBV21-1
j_call: TRBJ2-1
clone_size: .
d_call: .
cdr3_aa: CASSPWGLAGEDNEQFF
cdr3_nt: TGTGCCAGCAGCCCGTGGGGGCTAGCGGGGGAGGACAATGAGCAGTTCTTC

v_call: TRBV3-1/TRBV3-2
j_call: TRBJ2-2
clone_size: .
d_call: .
cdr3_aa: CASSQSTGELFF
cdr3_nt: TGTGCCAGCAGCCAAAGCACCGGGGAGCTGTTTTTT

v_call: TRBV4-1
j_call: TRBJ2-2
clone_size: .
d_call: .
cdr3_aa: CASSQVDMGLVTGELFF
cdr3_nt: TGCGCCAGCAGCCAAGTCGACATGGGGTTAGTGACCGGGGAGCTGTTTTTT

v_call: TRBV7-2
j_call: TRBJ2-3
clone_size: .
d_call: .
cdr3_aa: CASSLALGADTQYF
cdr3_nt: TGTGCCAGCAGCTTAGCACTAGGTGCAGATACGCAGTATTTT

v_call: TRBV15
j_call: TRBJ2-7
clone_size: .
d_call: .
cdr3_aa: CATSRGEGRYSYEQYF
cdr3_nt: TGTGCCACCAGCAGGGGGGAAGGACGGTACTCCTACGAGCAGTACTTC

v_call: TRBV7-8
j_call: TRBJ1-2
clone_size: .
d_call: TRBD1
cdr3_aa: CASSFLDRGTIGYTF
cdr3_nt: TGTGCCAGCAGCTTCCTTGACAGGGGAACTATCGGCTACACCTTC

v_call: TRBV5-1
j_call: TRBJ2-4
clone_size: .
d_call: .
cdr3_aa: CASSLFTGLKNIQYF
cdr3_nt: TGCGCCAGCAGCTTATTTACAGGGCTTAAAAACATTCAGTACTTC

v_call: TRBV4-1
j_call: TRBJ2-1
clone_size: .
d_call: .
cdr3_aa: CASSQGGAPRRYNEQFF
cdr3_nt: TGCGCCAGCAGCCAAGGAGGGGCTCCGCGACGCTACAATGAGCAGTTCTTC

v_call: TRBV11-3
j_call: TRBJ1-3
clone_size: .
d_call: TRBD1
cdr3_aa: CASSLGTGSGNTIYF
cdr3_nt: TGTGCCAGCAGCTTAGGGACAGGCTCTGGAAACACCATATATTTT

v_call: TRBV1
j_call: TRBJ1-5
clone_size: once
d_call: .
cdr3_aa: CTSSQGGNREGDQPQHF
cdr3_nt: TGCACCAGCAGCCAAGGTGGGAACAGGGAGGGTGATCAGCCCCAGCATTTT